Presented here are 28 T cell receptor beta chains from one specimen sequenced in a study of T-cell memory formation after mild COVID-19. TCRdb passed the 5' RACE reads through MiXCR, listing each CDR3 protein once. The sample yields roughly 300,000 distinct CDR3 sequences, approximately 14% seen once. The source material was PBMCs or a T cell subset sorted from them (not recorded which). These receptors came from a man aged 18 to 29 who had mild COVID-19 (a few samples of this study predate the infection). Cell type and time point are not known.

CDR3 coding DNA: TGTGCCATCAGTGAGGCAGCCCTGATCTATGGCTACACCTTC. Translated, it gives CAISEAALIYGYTF. The chain employs TRBV10-3 and TRBJ1-2; D is undetermined. Germline CDR1 reads ENHRY; CDR2 reads SYGVKD. The CDR3 loop spans 14 amino acids. The V end was cut by 2 bases, the J end by 4 bases, with 11 bases between.

This clonotype appeared a few times. The chain has TRBV20-1 and TRBJ2-5; D is undetermined. Germline CDR1 and CDR2: DFQATT and SNEGSKA (reference sequence). V was trimmed by 8 bases and J by 5 bases, leaving 15 bases between them. The CDR3 runs 12 residues. For the CDR3, the DNA is TGCAGTCCATGGGGTATGGGGGAGACCCAGTACTTC. This translates into CSPWGMGETQYF.

The CDR3 region is CASSHRLGGSGNTIYF. The CDR3 DNA is TGCGCCAGCAGCCACCGTTTGGGGGGCTCTGGAAACACCATATATTTT. The rearrangement uses TRBV4-3 and TRBJ1-3; D is perhaps TRBD1 (5 bases). The CDR3 contains 16 residues. Trimming removed 3 bases from V and 0 bases from J, with 12 bases in between. Germline V CDR1 and CDR2: LGHNA, YSLEER.

The V call is TRBV18, the J call TRBJ2-6, with D perhaps matching TRBD1 (6 bases). CDR3 length: 18 residues. Germline V gene data show CDR1 as KGHSH and CDR2 as LQKENI. Trimming took off 1 base at V and 1 base at J, with 14 bases between the two ends. CDR3 nucleotide sequence: TGTGCCAGCTCACCACTTAGGGACACCGCTTCTGGGGCCAACGTCCTGACTTTC. This translates into CASSPLRDTASGANVLTF.

As concerns this clonotype: One end of the junction varies from germline; a read error may be responsible. The chain couples TRBV4-2 to TRBJ2-3; a possible D gene is TRBD2 (5 bases). The CDR3 totals 16 residues. The germline gives CDR1 LGHNA, CDR2 YNFKEQ. The CDR3 is CASSPYWTAGTDTQYF. The CDR3 DNA follows: TGCGCCAGCAGCCCCTACTGGACTGCCGGCACAGATACGCAGTATTTT.

The genes are TRBV4-3 and TRBJ2-2; D is perhaps TRBD2 (6 bases). The CDR3 has 16 residues. With 0 bases removed from V and 6 bases from J, the gap between germline ends came to 14 bases. Germline V CDR1 and CDR2: LGHNA, YSLEER. The DNA of the CDR3 is TGCGCCAGCAGCCAAGATTTCCCTCGGAGGGCCGGGGAGCTGTTTTTT. This encodes CASSQDFPRRAGELFF.

This clonotype showed up just a few times. The chain joins TRBV15 to TRBJ1-4, with D uncertain. This CDR3 is 13 amino acids long. Deletions cut 8 bases from V and 7 bases from J, with 14 bases between. Germline CDR1 LNHNV, CDR2 YYDKDF (reference sequence). CDR3 nucleotides: TGTGCCACCCATGGCGGTTCTCTTGAAAAACTGTTTTTT. Encoded protein: CATHGGSLEKLFF.

This clonotype was counted between two and nine times. The V call is TRBV29-1, the J call TRBJ1-2, with D possibly being TRBD1 (6 bases). The CDR3 loop spans 12 amino acids. Germline CDR1 and CDR2: SQVTM and ANQGSEA. V was trimmed by 3 bases and J by 5 bases, leaving 10 bases between them. The DNA of the CDR3 is TGCAGCGTTGATACTACAGGGTATGGCTACACCTTC. This sequence encodes CSVDTTGYGYTF.

The rearrangement joins TRBV5-1 to TRBJ2-7; weak D call: TRBD1 (5 bases). V lost 0 bases, J lost 5 bases, and 12 bases lay in between. The germline V gene encodes CDR1 SGHRS and CDR2 YFSETQ. The CDR3 is 14 residues long. The CDR3 loop reads CASSLANRKNEQYF. CDR3 nucleotide sequence: TGCGCCAGCAGCTTGGCCAACAGGAAGAACGAGCAGTACTTC.

This clonotype was recorded at least ten times. The V gene is TRBV6-5, the J gene TRBJ1-1, with a possible D match to TRBD1 (6 bases). This CDR3 region has 15 residues. V was clipped by 1 base and J by 4 bases, with 13 bases between them. Germline CDR1 reads MNHEY; CDR2 reads SVGAGI. In DNA form, the CDR3 reads TGTGCCAGCAGTTACTACGGGGGAGGGGGCACTGAAGCTTTCTTT. Encoded protein: CASSYYGGGGTEAFF.

This clonotype was detected only a few times. The chain joins TRBV5-4 to TRBJ1-3; 7 nucleotides line up with TRBD1. Germline CDR1 is SGHNT and CDR2 is YYREEE (reference sequence). V shed 1 base and J 6 bases; nucleotides not matched to a gene: 13. There are 17 residues in the CDR3. The CDR3 DNA sequence: TGTGCCAGCAGCTTGACCGGGCACGGGACAGCACCAAACACCATATATTTT. Translating it yields CASSLTGHGTAPNTIYF.

This clonotype showed up just a few times. V and J are TRBV3-2 and TRBJ1-2; TRBD1, the table's D call, was not compared with the DNA. TRBV3-2 constitutes a pseudogene. This CDR3 contains 15 residues. CDR3 in amino acids: CASSQKLRDSYGYTF. The CDR3 DNA reads as TGTGCCAGCAGCCAAAAACTCCGGGACAGTTATGGCTACACCTTC.

At least ten counts were recorded for this clonotype. The CDR3: CASSSGTGENEQFF. CDR3 bases: TGTGCCAGCAGCTCCGGGACAGGGGAAAATGAGCAGTTCTTC. The rearrangement joins TRBV7-3 to TRBJ2-1; 10 bases are shared with TRBD1. Germline V gene data show CDR1 as SGHTA and CDR2 as FQGTGA. Trimming cost V 4 bases and J 7 bases; bases outside gene matches: 4. This CDR3 region has 14 residues.

This clonotype came up a few times. This sequence joins TRBV4-1 and TRBJ1-1; no definite D call. The CDR3 spans 14 residues. V lost 3 bases, J lost 4 bases, and 12 bases lay in between. The germline CDR1 and CDR2 sequences are MGHRA and YSYEKL. CDR3 nucleotides: TGCGCCAGCAGCCAGGGATCGGGGAGCACTGAAGCTTTCTTT. It specifies CASSQGSGSTEAFF.

This clonotype has only a few counts. The rearrangement joins TRBV20-1 to TRBJ2-7, with D unresolved. CDR1 and CDR2 from the germline V gene are DFQATT and SNEGSKA (reference sequence). This CDR3 comprises 13 residues. V lost 3 bases to trimming and J lost 0 bases, with 9 bases between them. CDR3 sequence reads: CSASSRSSYEQYF. The CDR3 DNA reads as TGCAGTGCTAGTTCCCGGAGCTCCTACGAGCAGTACTTC.

Only a few counts were recorded for this clonotype. The chain joins TRBV7-8 to TRBJ1-4; D ambiguous. The V and J ends lost 6 bases and 0 bases respectively, with 8 bases between them. The CDR3 contains 14 residues. The V gene's germline CDR1 is SGHVS and CDR2 FQNEAQ. In nucleotides, the CDR3 is TGTGCCAGCAGATCCAGCTCAACTAATGAAAAACTGTTTTTT. Amino acids: CASRSSSTNEKLFF.

The rearrangement uses TRBV12-3 or TRBV12-4 and TRBJ1-6; TRBD1 agrees at 7 bases. Trimming took 3 bases from V and 7 from J; bases not matched to a gene: 3. This CDR3 region has 14 residues. The CDR3 bases are TGTGCCAGCAGTTTGGAGACAGGGAATTCACCCCTCCACTTT. Its protein product is CASSLETGNSPLHF.

The sample holds many counts of this clonotype. The chain joins TRBV5-1 to TRBJ1-2; TRBD1 matches at 7 bases. Per germline, CDR1 SGHRS and CDR2 YFSETQ. The V and J ends lost 0 bases and 7 bases, in that order; junction bases with no gene match: 0. This CDR3 is 12 amino acids long. The CDR3 coding sequence is TGCGCCAGCAGCTTGGACAGGGGTGGCTACACCTTC. It encodes CASSLDRGGYTF.

The table lists this clonotype with a few counts. The chain is built from TRBV6-2 or TRBV6-3 and TRBJ1-6, with unresolved D. Looked up from germline, CDR1 is MNHEY and CDR2 is SVGEGT. There are 14 residues in the CDR3. Trimming shortened V by 3 bases and J by 8 bases, and 11 bases separated the two germline ends. CDR3 bases: TGTGCCAGCAGTTATTGGCAGACCTATTCACCCCTCCACTTT. Protein product: CASSYWQTYSPLHF.

This clonotype was counted between two and nine times. This chain links TRBV20-1 with TRBJ1-5, with D tentatively TRBD1 (6 bases). This CDR3 is 17 amino acids long. Trimming left V 0 bases short and J 0 bases short, with 15 bases between. The germline CDR1 and CDR2 sequences are DFQATT and SNEGSKA (reference sequence). CDR3 protein: CSAREGGRRYSNQPQHF. CDR3 nucleotides: TGCAGTGCTAGAGAAGGGGGGCGGAGATATAGCAATCAGCCCCAGCATTTT.

The chain uses TRBV9 and TRBJ1-1; D is unresolved. The CDR3 sequence is 13 residues long. V was cut by 3 bases and J by 0 bases, with 6 bases left in between. Looked up from germline, CDR1 is SGDLS and CDR2 is YYNGEE. The CDR3 DNA sequence: TGTGCCAGCAGCGATTTGATGAACACTGAAGCTTTCTTT. Translated, it gives CASSDLMNTEAFF.

Concerning this clonotype: Sequence at one end of the junction differs from germline and may be a read error. The chain uses TRBV20-1 and TRBJ2-3; 14 nucleotides align to TRBD2. Germline V lookup: CDR1 DFQATT, CDR2 SNEGSKA (reference sequence). The CDR3 consists of 19 residues. CDR3 protein: CSARPGLAGVSTSTDTLYF. CDR3 in DNA: TGCAGTGCTAGACCGGGACTAGCGGGGGTATCTACTAGCACAGATACGCTGTATTTT.

In this sample, this clonotype turned up a few times. This sequence joins TRBV7-2 and TRBJ1-2; TRBD1 is a possible D gene (6 bases). This CDR3 has 16 residues. Germline-derived CDR1 and CDR2 are SGHTA and FQGNSA. V gave up 5 bases and J gave up 5 bases, with 21 bases separating them. The CDR3 protein is CASSLPLARGGYGYTF. As DNA, the CDR3 is TGTGCCAGCAGCCTCCCCTTAGCCCGAGGGGGGTATGGCTACACCTTC.

This clonotype has only a few counts. V and J are TRBV7-3 and TRBJ2-6; no clear D gene. V dropped 2 bases and J dropped 1 base, with 12 bases sitting between them. CDR1 and CDR2 from the germline V gene are SGHTA and FQGTGA. The CDR3 length is 17 residues. The CDR3 DNA sequence: TGTGCCAGCAGCTTAGCGGCAGGATTTTCTGGGGCCAACGTCCTGACTTTC. This sequence encodes CASSLAAGFSGANVLTF.

This clonotype was seen only a few times. This chain's CDR3 is CAISEIFNSPLHF. CDR3 DNA: TGTGCCATCAGTGAGATTTTTAATTCACCCCTCCACTTT. The V and J genes are TRBV10-3 and TRBJ1-6; no clear D gene. In germline, CDR1 is ENHRY, CDR2 SYGVKD. V was trimmed by 2 bases and J by 6 bases, leaving 5 bases between them. The CDR3 has 13 residues.

The chain joins TRBV7-8 to TRBJ2-2; unclear D gene. This CDR3 has 15 amino acids. The germline V gene encodes CDR1 SGHVS and CDR2 FQNEAQ. Trimming left V 0 bases short and J 5 bases short, with 10 bases between. CDR3 residues: CASSLAGMRTGELFF. CDR3 DNA: TGTGCCAGCAGCTTAGCAGGCATGAGGACCGGGGAGCTGTTTTTT.

The chain uses TRBV30 and TRBJ1-2; no clear D gene. CDR1 GTSNPN and CDR2 SVGIG come from the germline V gene (reference sequence). Trimming stripped 2 bases from V and 4 bases from J, with 11 bases between. The CDR3 sequence is 13 residues long. The CDR3 sequence: CAWSTSGSYGYTF. The CDR3 DNA is TGTGCCTGGAGTACCTCTGGGTCCTATGGCTACACCTTC. The whole variable domain, filled in from reference TRBV30 and TRBJ1-2, reads SQTIHQWPATLVQPVGSPLSLECTVEGTSNPNLYWYRQAAGRGLQLLFYSVGIGQISSEVPQNLSASRPQDRQFILSSKKLLLSDSGFYLCAWSTSGSYGYTFGSGTRLTVV.

This clonotype came up a few times. The V gene is TRBV20-1, the J gene TRBJ1-4, with D unresolved. Germline loops: CDR1 DFQATT, CDR2 SNEGSKA (reference sequence). This CDR3 comprises 13 residues. Trimming shortened V by 6 bases and J by 11 bases, and 19 bases separated the two germline ends. CDR3 nucleotide sequence: TGCAGTGCCCCGGCTCCGGGCCAAGGCAAACTGTTTTTT. This translates into CSAPAPGQGKLFF.